The present entry profiles one TCR beta chain with its context. These data come from a study of blood T cell repertoires in COVID-19. Profiling relied on immunoSEQ multiplex PCR, and the TCRdb table lists in-frame clones only, not all of them. The sample has about 190,000 clones, 84% seen once. The CDR3 consists of 14 residues. CDR1 and CDR2 from the germline V gene are DFQATT and SNEGSKA (reference sequence). Trimming cost V 3 bases and J 2 bases; bases outside gene matches: 5. The clonotype was recovered from a woman aged 65 to 85 with active or convalescent COVID-19. Specimen: peripheral blood. V gene TRBV20-1 combines with J gene TRBJ2-3; 7 bases agree with TRBD1. This CDR3 is CSASLGQITDTQYF. In nucleotides, the CDR3 is TGCAGTGCTAGTTTGGGACAGATCACAGATACGCAGTATTTT.